What follows are 8 T cell receptor beta chains derived from one specimen sequenced in a study of neoadjuvant anti-PD-1 for oral cavity cancer. Assay: immunoSEQ multiplex PCR; the TCRdb copy retains only in-frame clones and omits some. The data show about 16,000 clones, about two thirds seen once. This material consisted of PBMCs, taken before nivolumab (anti-PD-1) treatment. The receptors shown here come from a person aged 35-79 years with oral cavity squamous cell carcinoma.

The chain is built from TRBV27 and TRBJ1-1; D possibly corresponds to TRBD1 (5 bases). Germline CDR1 MNHEY, CDR2 SMNVEV (reference sequence). The CDR3 runs 14 residues. V gave up 6 bases and J gave up 7 bases, with 18 bases separating them. CDR3 protein: CASSPLGRQLEAFF. The CDR3 DNA sequence: TGTGCCAGCAGCCCCCTGGGCCGACAGCTTGAAGCTTTCTTT.

The chain uses TRBV9 and TRBJ2-2, with D tentatively TRBD2 (6 bases). V lost 1 base to trimming and J lost 6 bases, with 7 bases between them. CDR1 is SGDLS and CDR2 is YYNGEE in the germline V gene. This CDR3 is built from 13 residues. The CDR3 sequence is CASSVRDSGELFF. CDR3 DNA sequence: TGTGCCAGCAGCGTAAGGGACTCCGGGGAGCTGTTTTTT.

This clone has only a few counts. The rearrangement joins TRBV28 to TRBJ1-2, with TRBD1 matching over 8 bases. V lost 4 bases and J lost 6; bases outside the gene matches: 16. Germline V gene sequence: CDR1 MDHEN, CDR2 SYDVKM. The CDR3 sequence is 17 residues long. DNA for the CDR3: TGTGCCAGCAGTTCTTACGGACAGGGAGCGGGGATTGATGGCTACACCTTC. It yields the protein CASSSYGQGAGIDGYTF.

This chain uses TRBV13 with TRBJ2-5; TRBD1 or TRBD2 may be the D gene (5 bases each). The DNA end is a closer match to TRBJ2-7, so the J assignment may be wrong. This CDR3 has 13 residues. Germline lookup yields CDR1 PRHDT and CDR2 FYEKMQ (reference sequence). The CDR3 region is CASNMGTSDEQYF. CDR3 coding DNA: TGTGCCAGCAACATGGGGACGTCCGACGAGCAGTACTTC.

The chain recombines TRBV9 with TRBJ2-2, with 8 bases fitting TRBD2. The CDR3 has 15 amino acids. The V segment lost 2 bases and the J segment 1 base; nucleotides outside the gene matches: 1. The germline V gene encodes CDR1 SGDLS and CDR2 YYNGEE. CDR3 in DNA: TGTGCCAGCAGCGTTCTAGCGGGGAACACCGGGGAGCTGTTTTTT. Encoded protein: CASSVLAGNTGELFF.

V gene TRBV19 combines with J gene TRBJ1-2; TRBD1 matches at 10 bases. In germline, CDR1 is LNHDA, CDR2 SQIVND (reference sequence). The V and J ends lost 1 base and 8 bases, in that order; junction bases with no gene match: 7. The CDR3 is 15 residues long. CDR3 DNA sequence: TGTGCCAGTAGTATAGGCCGGACAGGGGGAAGCGGCTACACCTTC. Amino acid sequence: CASSIGRTGGSGYTF.

The chain combines TRBV5-4 with TRBJ2-2, with D unclear. CDR1 and CDR2 from the germline V gene are SGHNT and YYREEE (reference sequence). Trimming stripped 4 bases from V and 3 bases from J, with 10 bases between. This CDR3 is 14 amino acids long. The CDR3 region is CASSMGAHTGELFF. DNA of the CDR3: TGTGCCAGCAGCATGGGTGCCCACACCGGGGAGCTGTTTTTT.

The chain couples TRBV7-6 to TRBJ2-1, with D hard to call. The germline V and J ends were trimmed by 5 bases and 10 bases, with 15 bases remaining between them. Germline values: CDR1 SGHVS, CDR2 FNYEAQ. This CDR3 region has 13 residues. For the CDR3, the DNA is TGTGCCAGCAGCCCAGCCGTCGGCCCCGAGCAGTTCTTC. Translation gives CASSPAVGPEQFF.